This T cell receptor beta chain was recorded in a study of PD-1 blockade in classical Hodgkin lymphoma. The repertoire was sequenced with immunoSEQ multiplex PCR; TCRdb's copy has only in-frame clones and lacks some. The repertoire includes approximately 45,000 clones, approximately 90% of them detected once, and 4.9% sits in the top ten. This CDR3 is 13 amino acids long. In germline, CDR1 is MNHNY, CDR2 SVGAGI (reference sequence). The germline V and J ends were trimmed by 6 bases and 7 bases, with 15 bases remaining between them. Specified time point: newly diagnosed, previously untreated cHL patient sample. It was PBMCs in newly diagnosed, untreated classical Hodgkin lymphoma that served as comparison. Points from the study as a whole: Healthy donors were reported to have higher baseline TCR diversity than newly diagnosed patients. Nothing has yet pinned down what causes the repertoire differences, possibly disease activity or prior therapy.

On this clone: The antigen is not known.

Input material: peripheral blood mononuclear cells (PBMCs). This TCR derives from a human donor with classical Hodgkin lymphoma. The chain couples TRBV6-6 to TRBJ1-2, with D uncertain. The CDR3 here is CASSPDPFSGYTF. In DNA, the CDR3 is TGTGCCAGCAGCCCCGACCCATTTTCTGGCTACACCTTC.